Here is one T cell receptor beta chain with its context. Its specificity is not known. CDR3 length equals 13 residues. V lost 1 base and J lost 5, with 6 bases in between. Germline V gives CDR1 SGHNT, CDR2 YENEEA. This specimen belongs to a study of shared clonotypes between healthy human individuals. Whole-study findings and limits: Estimated richness values were generally larger in naive subsets than in memory subsets.

Repertoires were generated with immunoSEQ multiplex PCR, while TCRdb's copy carries only in-frame clones and drops some. The sample records some 900,000 clones, around three quarters being singletons. J is TRBJ2-1 and V is TRBV11-3; D unresolved. This TCR was recovered from a man between 18 and 35 years old in good health. Sequencing input: memory CD4+ T cells sorted from blood. Stated subset: CD45RA-negative fraction. This chain's CDR3 is CASSLADNNEQFF. The CDR3 nucleotides read TGTGCCAGCAGCTTAGCGGATAACAATGAGCAGTTCTTC.